Listed below are T cell receptor beta chains from one sample, sequenced in a study of blood T cell repertoires in COVID-19. The repertoire was sequenced with immunoSEQ multiplex PCR; TCRdb's copy has only in-frame clones and lacks some. The table has 90,000 to 120,000 clones, around 83% seen once. The sequenced material came from peripheral blood. The receptor set was obtained from a woman aged 70-85 years with acute or convalescent COVID-19. The CDR3 runs from the conserved cysteine through the conserved F or W. D genes are given only for firm matches. Clone sizes are given selectively: once, few, many, or a class where the clone is expanded.

cdr3_nt: TGTGCCAGCAGTCCGCGATACTCCTCTACCTACGAGCAGTACTTC; cdr3_aa: CASSPRYSSTYEQYF; clone_size: -; v_call: TRBV28; j_call: TRBJ2-7; cdr3_length: 15; d_call: -
cdr3_nt: TGTGCCAGCAGGGAACAAGCGGACCCCTACTACAATGAGCAGTTCTTC; cdr3_aa: CASREQADPYYNEQFF; clone_size: -; v_call: TRBV7-8; j_call: TRBJ2-1; cdr3_length: 16; d_call: -
cdr3_nt: TGTGCCAGCAGCCGCGGGACTAGCGGGAGGGTAAGCTCCTACAATGAGCAGTTCTTC; cdr3_aa: CASSRGTSGRVSSYNEQFF; clone_size: -; v_call: TRBV5-4; j_call: TRBJ2-1; cdr3_length: 19; d_call: TRBD2
cdr3_nt: TGTGCCAGCAGCCACGGGAACACCATATATTTT; cdr3_aa: CASSHGNTIYF; clone_size: -; v_call: TRBV6-5; j_call: TRBJ1-3; cdr3_length: 11; d_call: -
cdr3_nt: TGTGCCAGCAGTTTGCGGGGAAGCTATGGCTACACCTTC; cdr3_aa: CASSLRGSYGYTF; clone_size: -; v_call: TRBV12-3/TRBV12-4; j_call: TRBJ1-2; cdr3_length: 13; d_call: -
cdr3_nt: TGTGCCAGCAGTTACTCGATGGCTAGCGGGGAATGGGGTACGCAGTATTTT; cdr3_aa: CASSYSMASGEWGTQYF; clone_size: -; v_call: TRBV6-2/TRBV6-3; j_call: TRBJ2-3; cdr3_length: 17; d_call: TRBD2
cdr3_nt: TGTGCCAGCTCGGCCGGAGGGGACAGGGGGCGTCAGCCCCAGCATTTT; cdr3_aa: CASSAGGDRGRQPQHF; clone_size: -; v_call: TRBV18; j_call: TRBJ1-5; cdr3_length: 16; d_call: TRBD1
cdr3_nt: TGTGCCAGTCGTTCCGGGACAGGGGGTAACTATGGCTACACCTTC; cdr3_aa: CASRSGTGGNYGYTF; clone_size: -; v_call: TRBV19; j_call: TRBJ1-2; cdr3_length: 15; d_call: TRBD1
cdr3_nt: TGTGCCAGCAGGATGGACAGAAACTATGGCTACACCTTC; cdr3_aa: CASRMDRNYGYTF; clone_size: -; v_call: TRBV6-5; j_call: TRBJ1-2; cdr3_length: 13; d_call: -
cdr3_nt: TGTGCCAGCAGTTACTCGGAGGCGGGAGCTGGAAACACCATATATTTT; cdr3_aa: CASSYSEAGAGNTIYF; clone_size: -; v_call: TRBV6-5; j_call: TRBJ1-3; cdr3_length: 16; d_call: -
cdr3_nt: TGTGCCATCAGGAACCCGGGAACATTCTCCTACAATGAGCAGTTCTTC; cdr3_aa: CAIRNPGTFSYNEQFF; clone_size: -; v_call: TRBV10-3; j_call: TRBJ2-1; cdr3_length: 16; d_call: -
cdr3_nt: TGTGCCAGCAGCTTATTCGCGGGGAGAGACACTGAAGCTTTCTTT; cdr3_aa: CASSLFAGRDTEAFF; clone_size: -; v_call: TRBV7-3; j_call: TRBJ1-1; cdr3_length: 15; d_call: -
cdr3_nt: TGTGCCAGCAGCTTGAGTACTAGCGCCACCCAGTTCTTC; cdr3_aa: CASSLSTSATQFF; clone_size: -; v_call: TRBV11-1; j_call: TRBJ2-1; cdr3_length: 13; d_call: TRBD2
cdr3_nt: TGTGCCAGCAGCCCGACAGGGGGCATCGATGAGCAGTTCTTC; cdr3_aa: CASSPTGGIDEQFF; clone_size: many; v_call: TRBV7-3; j_call: TRBJ2-1; cdr3_length: 14; d_call: TRBD1
cdr3_nt: TGTGCCAGCAGCTTAGAGTCGACAGGCAATACGCAGTATTTT; cdr3_aa: CASSLESTGNTQYF; clone_size: -; v_call: TRBV7-9; j_call: TRBJ2-3; cdr3_length: 14; d_call: -
cdr3_nt: TGTGCCAGCAGCCCGGGGACAGGACCCCTTTTCTCTGGGGCCAACGTCCTGACTTTC; cdr3_aa: CASSPGTGPLFSGANVLTF; clone_size: -; v_call: TRBV5-6; j_call: TRBJ2-6; cdr3_length: 19; d_call: TRBD1
cdr3_nt: TGTGCCAGCAGTTTGGAGCCCCTAATCCCCTCCGCAGATACGCAGTATTTT; cdr3_aa: CASSLEPLIPSADTQYF; clone_size: -; v_call: TRBV28; j_call: TRBJ2-3; cdr3_length: 17; d_call: -
cdr3_nt: TGCGCCAGCAGCTTGGCTGGTTCGGGCACAGATACGCAGTATTTT; cdr3_aa: CASSLAGSGTDTQYF; clone_size: -; v_call: TRBV5-1; j_call: TRBJ2-3; cdr3_length: 15; d_call: -
cdr3_nt: TGCGCCAGCAGCCAAGCACTACGCGAAAAACTGTTTTTT; cdr3_aa: CASSQALREKLFF; clone_size: -; v_call: TRBV4-3; j_call: TRBJ1-4; cdr3_length: 13; d_call: -
cdr3_nt: TGCGCCAGCAGCCAAGATCATCGCAGGGGGCTATCCTACGAGCAGTACTTC; cdr3_aa: CASSQDHRRGLSYEQYF; clone_size: few; v_call: TRBV4-1; j_call: TRBJ2-7; cdr3_length: 17; d_call: TRBD1
cdr3_nt: TGCGCCAGCAGCTCGATCGGTGACGTCCTGACTTTC; cdr3_aa: CASSSIGDVLTF; clone_size: -; v_call: TRBV5-1; j_call: TRBJ2-6; cdr3_length: 12; d_call: -
cdr3_nt: TGTGCCAGCAGCTTATCCCGGTGGGGGCAGTACCACGAGCAGTACTTC; cdr3_aa: CASSLSRWGQYHEQYF; clone_size: -; v_call: TRBV13; j_call: TRBJ2-7; cdr3_length: 16; d_call: -
cdr3_nt: TGTGCCAGCAGCTTTTCAGGGAAAGGTCAGCCCCAGCATTTT; cdr3_aa: CASSFSGKGQPQHF; clone_size: -; v_call: TRBV5-6; j_call: TRBJ1-5; cdr3_length: 14; d_call: -
cdr3_nt: TGTGCCAGTTCCCCGACAGGGGGCGGGAGCAATCAGCCCCAGCATTTT; cdr3_aa: CASSPTGGGSNQPQHF; clone_size: -; v_call: TRBV19; j_call: TRBJ1-5; cdr3_length: 16; d_call: TRBD1
cdr3_nt: TGTGCCAGCAGTCCACAGGGCCCACCCAATCAGCCCCAGCATTTT; cdr3_aa: CASSPQGPPNQPQHF; clone_size: -; v_call: TRBV27; j_call: TRBJ1-5; cdr3_length: 15; d_call: -
cdr3_nt: TGTGCCAGCAGCCGGGAGTGGAACAATGAGCAGTTCTTC; cdr3_aa: CASSREWNNEQFF; clone_size: few; v_call: TRBV3-1/TRBV3-2; j_call: TRBJ2-1; cdr3_length: 13; d_call: -
cdr3_nt: TGTGCCAGCAGTAAGGGGGTCGGGACTGAAGCTTTCTTT; cdr3_aa: CASSKGVGTEAFF; clone_size: -; v_call: TRBV6-5; j_call: TRBJ1-1; cdr3_length: 13; d_call: -
cdr3_nt: TGCGCCAGCAGCTTGGGGCAGGGAAGCCGTACAGATACGCAGTATTTT; cdr3_aa: CASSLGQGSRTDTQYF; clone_size: -; v_call: TRBV5-1; j_call: TRBJ2-3; cdr3_length: 16; d_call: -
cdr3_nt: TGTGCCAGCAGTGCAGGGGCGAGGACTGAAGCTTTCTTT; cdr3_aa: CASSAGARTEAFF; clone_size: -; v_call: TRBV6-4; j_call: TRBJ1-1; cdr3_length: 13; d_call: -
cdr3_nt: TGTGCCAGCAGTCAAATACAGGGGGCGAAGGGTAATGAAAAACTGTTTTTT; cdr3_aa: CASSQIQGAKGNEKLFF; clone_size: few; v_call: TRBV28; j_call: TRBJ1-4; cdr3_length: 17; d_call: TRBD1
cdr3_nt: TGTGCCAGCAGTCCACAGATCTATAGCAATCAGCCCCAGCATTTT; cdr3_aa: CASSPQIYSNQPQHF; clone_size: -; v_call: TRBV28; j_call: TRBJ1-5; cdr3_length: 15; d_call: -
cdr3_nt: TGTGCCAGTAGTAAGGGGAGCAATCAGCCCCAGCATTTT; cdr3_aa: CASSKGSNQPQHF; clone_size: few; v_call: TRBV19; j_call: TRBJ1-5; cdr3_length: 13; d_call: -
cdr3_nt: TGTGCCAGCTCGCAACTAGGTGCCGGTGAAAAACTGTTTTTT; cdr3_aa: CASSQLGAGEKLFF; clone_size: -; v_call: TRBV18; j_call: TRBJ1-4; cdr3_length: 14; d_call: -
cdr3_nt: TGTGCCAGCAGCCCCCAGGGACAGGAGATTGATGAGCAGTTCTTC; cdr3_aa: CASSPQGQEIDEQFF; clone_size: once; v_call: TRBV5-8; j_call: TRBJ2-1; cdr3_length: 15; d_call: TRBD1
cdr3_nt: TGTGCCAGCAGTCCCGCGGGACTAGCGGGAGCGCAGGTGGGCGGGGAGCTGTTTTTT; cdr3_aa: CASSPAGLAGAQVGGELFF; clone_size: once; v_call: TRBV28; j_call: TRBJ2-2; cdr3_length: 19; d_call: TRBD2
cdr3_nt: TGTGCCAGCTGGGACACGAACACTGAAGCTTTCTTT; cdr3_aa: CASWDTNTEAFF; clone_size: -; v_call: TRBV5-8; j_call: TRBJ1-1; cdr3_length: 12; d_call: -
cdr3_nt: TGTGCCTCCTGGACCGGGGCTAGCGGACCCTACGAGCAGTACTTC; cdr3_aa: CASWTGASGPYEQYF; clone_size: -; v_call: TRBV6-5; j_call: TRBJ2-7; cdr3_length: 15; d_call: TRBD2